The following is a T cell receptor beta chain sequence with its context. Its antigen specificity is not known. Per-base qualities were not stored, and no clone one base away is much larger. V is shortened by 6 bases, J by 1 base, and the region joining them spans 10 bases. CDR1 LNHDA and CDR2 SQIVND are derived from the germline V gene (reference sequence). The CDR3 starts with the cysteine, ends with the phenylalanine, and has 13 residues. The only DNA kept is the CDR3, 39 bases in frame from the first base. TCRbeta CDR3 regions were sequenced with the immunoSEQ Assay. After extraction, genomic DNA underwent amplification by bias-controlled multiplex PCR, followed by high-throughput sequencing. Under the source paper's analysis protocol: To quantify the absolute abundance of every unique TCRbeta CDR3 region, sequences were collapsed and filtered. Usable DNA was measured by amplifying reference genes present in all nucleated cells, and TCRbeta template counts were normalized to that usable DNA to estimate T cell fraction. Repertoire TCRs were annotated as SARS-CoV-2-specific by exact matching of V gene, CDR3 amino acid sequence and J gene to a known reactive TCR set. The reference SARS-CoV-2 TCR set was derived from MIRA and filtered for enrichment in COVID-19-positive ImmuneCODE repertoires, a step that removed public or cross-reactive TCRs. Using the MIRA antigens, annotated TCRs were further analysed by specific ORF or by position within an ORF. Breadth was defined as annotated unique rearrangements over total unique productive rearrangements; depth was the summed frequency of those rearrangements. Two-sided Wilcoxon rank-sum tests were applied when comparing TCR breadth between groups. TCRdb stores this immuneACCESS table with in-frame sequences only. Part of the clones is absent; in the studies checked, under half of the shortfall reflects unresolved V genes, and no reason is known for the rest. V and J calls and clone size are those listed in that table; D and trimming were worked out from the DNA. In this sample the table shows approximately 140,000 clones, just over 85% of which occur a single time. The top ten hold around 5% of the sample.

The time point label, as the study defines it: individuals recovered from natural SARS-CoV-2 infection. This record comes from a study of Ad26.COV2.S vaccination and SARS-CoV-2 variants (dated by TCRdb to the early 2020s). With regard to the full study: TCRbeta repertoire sequencing served as the tool for gauging how specific and how broad the SARS-CoV-2-reactive T cell receptors were following Ad26.COV2.S vaccination. A total of roughly 30 samples were included in the TCR-sequenced set, comprising around 19 Ad26.COV2.S vaccine recipients, 5 placebo recipients and 8 SARS-CoV-2 convalescent individuals. What the work shows at the level of the full study, not this receptor alone: Ad26.COV2.S recipients had higher spike-specific TCR breadth than placebo recipients (P = 0.0014). After vaccination, spike-specific CD8+ and CD4+ T cell responses were reported to show substantial breadth. Non-spike TCR breadth was comparable between vaccine and placebo recipients, consistent with the vaccine containing only spike. According to the authors, total T cell responses may have been underestimated by the TCR breadth and depth analyses.

The receptor's source is a human donor who had recovered from COVID-19. The rearranged segments are TRBV19 and TRBJ2-7, with the D gene uncertain. Here the sequenced sample was peripheral blood, taken after recovery from COVID-19. The CDR3 loop reads CASSVGQSYEQYF. In nucleotides, the sequence is TGTGCCAGTAGCGTGGGTCAATCCTACGAGCAGTACTTC.